The entry below gives a single T cell receptor (beta chain) sequence along with its context. These data originate in a study of blood T cell repertoires in COVID-19. Study at large: Both acute and convalescent COVID-19 samples were obtained from the United States, Italy and Spain. PBMCs, B-cell-depleted T cells, or T cells provided the cDNA or gDNA that made up the material.

Source study methods: Amplifying reference gene primers gave estimates of nucleated cell counts. Profiling relied on immunoSEQ multiplex PCR, and the TCRdb table lists in-frame clones only, not all of them. V and J calls and clone size are copied from that table; D and trimming were computed from the DNA. This table has 150,000 or so clones, around 82% appearing once. Germline lookup yields CDR1 MNHEY and CDR2 SVGAGI. Trimming took off 6 bases at V and 2 bases at J, with 13 bases between the two ends. This CDR3 has 15 residues. This TCR was recovered from a human donor with acute or convalescent COVID-19. The donor label of this sample is uncertain. The rearrangement joins TRBV6-5 to TRBJ1-4; tentative D call: TRBD1 (5 bases). Material: peripheral blood. Here the CDR3 DNA reads TGTGCCAGCAGGCTAGGAGGGACTACTAATGAAAAACTGTTTTTT. This gives the protein CASRLGGTTNEKLFF.